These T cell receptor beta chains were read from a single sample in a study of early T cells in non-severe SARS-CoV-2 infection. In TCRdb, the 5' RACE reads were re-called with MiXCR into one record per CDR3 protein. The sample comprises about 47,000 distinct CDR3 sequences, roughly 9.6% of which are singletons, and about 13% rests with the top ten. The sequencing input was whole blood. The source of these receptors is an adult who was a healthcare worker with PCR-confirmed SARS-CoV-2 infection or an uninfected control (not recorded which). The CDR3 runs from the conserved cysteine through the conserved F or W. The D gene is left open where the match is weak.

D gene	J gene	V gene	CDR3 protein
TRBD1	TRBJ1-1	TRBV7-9	CASSTGQGSTEAFF
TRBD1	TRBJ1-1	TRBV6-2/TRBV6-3	CASRKKGQLNTEAFF
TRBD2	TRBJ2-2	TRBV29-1	CSGTSGSTGELFF
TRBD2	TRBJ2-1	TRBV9	CASSVGGLAGSEDEQFF
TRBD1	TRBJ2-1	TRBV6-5	CASSHPEGQGAYNEQFF
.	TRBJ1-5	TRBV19	CASSIEGGYLNQPQHF
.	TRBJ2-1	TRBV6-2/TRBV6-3	CASSYQGRGHNEQFF
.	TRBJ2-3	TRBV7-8	CATSPEADTQYF
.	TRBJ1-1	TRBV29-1	CSVVWGRGSTEAFF
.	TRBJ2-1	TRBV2	CASSFLDEQFF
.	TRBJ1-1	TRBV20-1	CSARRGGYTEAFF
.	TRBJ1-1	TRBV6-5	CASSTGTWEAFF
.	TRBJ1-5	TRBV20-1	CSATGTSNQPQHF
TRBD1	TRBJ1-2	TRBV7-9	CASGQGYGYTF
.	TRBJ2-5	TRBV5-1	CARRAKMETQYF
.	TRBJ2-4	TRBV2	CASRGDLDIQYF
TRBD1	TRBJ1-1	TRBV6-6	CASTPTGGTEAFF
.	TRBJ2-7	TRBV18	CASSPQSPGYEQYF
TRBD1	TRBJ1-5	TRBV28	CASSLPGTGWDQPQHF
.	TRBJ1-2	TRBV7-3	CASSPSAGLGYTF
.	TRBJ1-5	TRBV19	CASSTSGIPNQPQHF
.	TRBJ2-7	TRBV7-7	CASSLSPAGVEEQYF
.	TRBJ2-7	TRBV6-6	CASRENYEQYF